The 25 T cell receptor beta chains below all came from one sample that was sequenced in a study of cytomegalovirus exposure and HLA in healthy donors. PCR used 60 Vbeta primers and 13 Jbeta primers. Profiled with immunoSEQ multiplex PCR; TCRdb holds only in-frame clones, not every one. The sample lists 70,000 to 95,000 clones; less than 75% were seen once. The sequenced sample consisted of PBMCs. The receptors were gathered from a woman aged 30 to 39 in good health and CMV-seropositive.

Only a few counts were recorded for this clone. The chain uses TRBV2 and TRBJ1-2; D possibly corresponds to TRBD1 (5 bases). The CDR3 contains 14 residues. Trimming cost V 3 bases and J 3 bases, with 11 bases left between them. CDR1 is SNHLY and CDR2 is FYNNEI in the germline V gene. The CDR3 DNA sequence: TGTGCCAGCAGTGAGTCTGCAGGGTACTATGGCTACACCTTC. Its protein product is CASSESAGYYGYTF.

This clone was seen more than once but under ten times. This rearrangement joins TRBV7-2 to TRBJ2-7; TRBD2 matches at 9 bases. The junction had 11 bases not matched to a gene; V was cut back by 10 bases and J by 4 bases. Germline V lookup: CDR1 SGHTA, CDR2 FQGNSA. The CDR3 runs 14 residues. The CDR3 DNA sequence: TGTGCCACCAAGCTAGCGGGGCTTCTTTACGAGCAGTACTTC. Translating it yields CATKLAGLLYEQYF.

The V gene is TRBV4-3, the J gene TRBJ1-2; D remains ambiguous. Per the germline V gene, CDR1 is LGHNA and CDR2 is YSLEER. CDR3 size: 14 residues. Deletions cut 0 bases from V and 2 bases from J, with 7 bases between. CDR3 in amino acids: CASSQERENYGYTF. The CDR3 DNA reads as TGCGCCAGCAGCCAAGAAAGGGAGAACTATGGCTACACCTTC.

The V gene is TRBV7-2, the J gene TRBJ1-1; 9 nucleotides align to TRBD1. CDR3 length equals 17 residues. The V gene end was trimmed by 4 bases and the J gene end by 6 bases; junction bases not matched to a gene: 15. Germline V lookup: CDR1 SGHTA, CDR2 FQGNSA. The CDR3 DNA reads TGTGCCAGCAGCTCACGGCGTCTCAAACAGGGGGCTTCTGAAGCTTTCTTT. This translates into CASSSRRLKQGASEAFF.

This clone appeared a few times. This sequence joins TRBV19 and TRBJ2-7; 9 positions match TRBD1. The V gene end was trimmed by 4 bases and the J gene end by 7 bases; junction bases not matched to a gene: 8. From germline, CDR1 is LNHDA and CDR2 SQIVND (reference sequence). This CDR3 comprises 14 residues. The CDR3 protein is CASSTRDRALEQYF. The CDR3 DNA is TGTGCCAGTAGTACCCGGGACAGGGCGTTAGAGCAGTACTTC.

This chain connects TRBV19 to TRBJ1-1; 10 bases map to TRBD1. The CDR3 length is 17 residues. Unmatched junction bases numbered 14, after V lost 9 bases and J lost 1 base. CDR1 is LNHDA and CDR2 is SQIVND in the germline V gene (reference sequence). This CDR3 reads CASRDRGGFGQNTEAFF. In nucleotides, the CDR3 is TGTGCCAGCAGGGACAGGGGAGGATTTGGCCAGAACACTGAAGCTTTCTTT.

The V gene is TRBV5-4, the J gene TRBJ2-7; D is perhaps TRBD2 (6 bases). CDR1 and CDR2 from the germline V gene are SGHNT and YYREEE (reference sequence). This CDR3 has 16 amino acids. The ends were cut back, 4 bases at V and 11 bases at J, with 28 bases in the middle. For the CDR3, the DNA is TGTGCCAGCAGCGTTCTAATGGAGGGTGAGGGAGTCTGTAAGTACTTC. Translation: CASSVLMEGEGVCKYF.

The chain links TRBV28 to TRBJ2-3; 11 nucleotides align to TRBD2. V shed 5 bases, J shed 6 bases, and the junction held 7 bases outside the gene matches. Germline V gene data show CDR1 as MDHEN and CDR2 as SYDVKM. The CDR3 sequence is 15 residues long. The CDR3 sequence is CASSSSGGAHDTQYF. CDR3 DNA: TGTGCCAGCAGTAGTAGCGGGGGGGCCCACGATACGCAGTATTTT.

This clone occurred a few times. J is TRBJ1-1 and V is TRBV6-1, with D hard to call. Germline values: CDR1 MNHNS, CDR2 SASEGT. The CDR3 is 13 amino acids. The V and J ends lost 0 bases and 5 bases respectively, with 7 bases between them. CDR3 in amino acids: CASSEAENTEAFF. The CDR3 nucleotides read TGTGCCAGCAGTGAAGCTGAGAATACTGAAGCTTTCTTT.

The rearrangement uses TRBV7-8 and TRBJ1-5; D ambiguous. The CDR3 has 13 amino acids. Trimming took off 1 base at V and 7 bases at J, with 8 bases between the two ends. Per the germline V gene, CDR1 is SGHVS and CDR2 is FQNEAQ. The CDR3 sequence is CASSLVKHQPQHF. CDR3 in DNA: TGTGCCAGCAGCTTAGTGAAGCACCAGCCCCAGCATTTT. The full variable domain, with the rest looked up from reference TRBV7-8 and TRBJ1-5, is GAGVSQSPRYKVAKRGQDVALRCDPISGHVSLFWYQQALGQGPEFLTYFQNEAQLDKSGLPSDRFFAERPEGSVSTLKIQRTQQEDSAVYLCASSLVKHQPQHFGDGTRLSIL.

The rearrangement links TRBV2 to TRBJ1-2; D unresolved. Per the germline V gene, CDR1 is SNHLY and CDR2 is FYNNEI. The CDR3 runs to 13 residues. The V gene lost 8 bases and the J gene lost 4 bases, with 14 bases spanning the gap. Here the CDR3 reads CASGEGRRYGYTF. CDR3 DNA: TGTGCCAGCGGGGAGGGCCGGCGCTATGGCTACACCTTC.

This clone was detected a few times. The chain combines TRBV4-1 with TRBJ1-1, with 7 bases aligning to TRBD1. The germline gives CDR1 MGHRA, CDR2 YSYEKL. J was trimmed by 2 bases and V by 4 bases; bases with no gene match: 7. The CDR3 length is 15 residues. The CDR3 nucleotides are TGCGCCAGCAGCCCGGCCGGGACAGTCAACACTGAAGCTTTCTTT. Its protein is CASSPAGTVNTEAFF.

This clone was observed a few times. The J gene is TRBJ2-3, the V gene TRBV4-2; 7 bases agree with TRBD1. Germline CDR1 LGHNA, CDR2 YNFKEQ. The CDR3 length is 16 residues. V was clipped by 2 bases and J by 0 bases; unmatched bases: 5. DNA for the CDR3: TGTGCCAGCAGCCAACCACAGGGGTTGAGCACAGATACGCAGTATTTT. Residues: CASSQPQGLSTDTQYF.

In DNA form, the CDR3 reads TGTGCCAGCAGTTACGCGGGGGGGACCCATGGCTACACCTTC. Its translation is CASSYAGGTHGYTF. The chain has TRBV6-5 and TRBJ1-2; maybe TRBD1 (5 bases). This CDR3 region has 14 residues. V shed 2 bases and J shed 6 bases, with 13 bases lying between them. In germline, CDR1 is MNHEY, CDR2 SVGAGI.

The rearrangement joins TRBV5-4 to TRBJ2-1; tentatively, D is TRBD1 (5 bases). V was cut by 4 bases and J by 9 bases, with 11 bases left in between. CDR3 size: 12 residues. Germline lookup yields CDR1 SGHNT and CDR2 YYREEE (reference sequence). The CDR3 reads CASSAFGAEQFF. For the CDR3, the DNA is TGTGCCAGCAGCGCTTTTGGGGCTGAGCAGTTCTTC. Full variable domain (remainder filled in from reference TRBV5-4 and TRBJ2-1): ETGVTQSPTHLIKTRGQQVTLRCSSQSGHNTVSWYQQALGQGPQFIFQYYREEENGRGNFPPRFSGLQFPNYSSELNVNALELDDSALYLCASSAFGAEQFFGPGTRLTVL.

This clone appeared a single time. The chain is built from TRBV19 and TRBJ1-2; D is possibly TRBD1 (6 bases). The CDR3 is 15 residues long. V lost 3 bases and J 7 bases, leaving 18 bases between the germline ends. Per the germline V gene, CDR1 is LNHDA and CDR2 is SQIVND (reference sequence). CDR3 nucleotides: TGTGCCAGTAGTATTGGGAACAGGGATTGGTTTGGCTACACCTTC. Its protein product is CASSIGNRDWFGYTF.

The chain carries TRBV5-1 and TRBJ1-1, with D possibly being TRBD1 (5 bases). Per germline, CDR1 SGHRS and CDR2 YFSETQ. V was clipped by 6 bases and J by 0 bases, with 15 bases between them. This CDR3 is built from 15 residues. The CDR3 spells CASTLGHGMNTEAFF. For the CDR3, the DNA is TGCGCCAGCACCCTGGGGCACGGAATGAACACTGAAGCTTTCTTT.

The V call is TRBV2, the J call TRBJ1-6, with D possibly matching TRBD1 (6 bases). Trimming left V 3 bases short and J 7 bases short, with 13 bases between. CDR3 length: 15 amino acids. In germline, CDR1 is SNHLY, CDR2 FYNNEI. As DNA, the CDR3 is TGTGCCAGCAGTGAGGGGGCAAAACTAAATTCACCCCTCCACTTT. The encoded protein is CASSEGAKLNSPLHF. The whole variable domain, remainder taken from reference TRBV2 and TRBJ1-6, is EPEVTQTPSHQVTQMGQEVILRCVPISNHLYFYWYRQILGQKVEFLVSFYNNEISEKSEIFDDQFSVERPDGSNFTLKIRSTKLEDSAMYFCASSEGAKLNSPLHFGNGTRLTVT.

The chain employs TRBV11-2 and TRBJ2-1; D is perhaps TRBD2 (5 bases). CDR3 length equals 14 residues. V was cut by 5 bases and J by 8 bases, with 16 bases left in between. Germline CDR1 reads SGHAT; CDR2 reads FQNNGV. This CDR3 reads CASSPRLQSDEQFF. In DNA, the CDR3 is TGTGCCAGCAGCCCTCGACTACAAAGCGATGAGCAGTTCTTC.

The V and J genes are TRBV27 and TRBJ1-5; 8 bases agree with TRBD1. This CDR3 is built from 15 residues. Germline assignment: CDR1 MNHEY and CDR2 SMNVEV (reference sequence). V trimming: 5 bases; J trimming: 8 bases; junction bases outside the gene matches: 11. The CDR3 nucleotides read TGTGCCAGCAGTCCCACCCCCAGGGGGCAGGAGCCCCAGCATTTT. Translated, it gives CASSPTPRGQEPQHF.

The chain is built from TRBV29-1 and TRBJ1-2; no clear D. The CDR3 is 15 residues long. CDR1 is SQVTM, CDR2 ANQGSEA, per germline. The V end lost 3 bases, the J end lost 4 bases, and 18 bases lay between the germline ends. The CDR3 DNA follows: TGCAGCGTTGAGCGCTTCGACACCGTTGGCTATGGCTACACCTTC. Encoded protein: CSVERFDTVGYGYTF.

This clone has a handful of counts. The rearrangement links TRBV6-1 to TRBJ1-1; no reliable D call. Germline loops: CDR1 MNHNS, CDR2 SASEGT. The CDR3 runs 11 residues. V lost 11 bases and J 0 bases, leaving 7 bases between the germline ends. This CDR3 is CAAGMNTEAFF. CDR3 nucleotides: TGTGCCGCAGGTATGAACACTGAAGCTTTCTTT.

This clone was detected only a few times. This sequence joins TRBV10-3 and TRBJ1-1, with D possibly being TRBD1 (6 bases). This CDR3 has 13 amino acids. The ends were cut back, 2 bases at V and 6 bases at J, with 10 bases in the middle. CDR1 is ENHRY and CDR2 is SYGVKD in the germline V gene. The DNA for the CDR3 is TGTGCCATCAGTGAGGGACAGAGCCCTGAAGCTTTCTTT. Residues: CAISEGQSPEAFF.

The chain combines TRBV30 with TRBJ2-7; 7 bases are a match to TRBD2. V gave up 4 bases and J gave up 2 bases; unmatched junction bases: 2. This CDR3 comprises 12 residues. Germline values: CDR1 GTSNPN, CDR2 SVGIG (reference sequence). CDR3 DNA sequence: TGTGCCTGGAACGCGGGGGCCTACGAGCAGTACTTC. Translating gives CAWNAGAYEQYF.

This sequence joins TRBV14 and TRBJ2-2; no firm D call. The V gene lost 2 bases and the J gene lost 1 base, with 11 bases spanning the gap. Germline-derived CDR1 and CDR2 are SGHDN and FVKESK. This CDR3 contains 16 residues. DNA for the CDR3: TGTGCCAGCAGCCAACACCGCAACTTGAACACCGGGGAGCTGTTTTTT. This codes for CASSQHRNLNTGELFF.